This passage covers 6 T cell receptor beta chains from one sample sequenced in a study of cytomegalovirus exposure and HLA in healthy donors. PCR employed 60 Vbeta and 13 Jbeta primers. TCRdb keeps only in-frame clones here, not all; method: immunoSEQ multiplex PCR. The repertoire has roughly 190,000 clones, around two thirds of them found once; the top ten carry 2.5% to 3%. The sample comprised PBMCs. The source is a man aged 40-49 years in good health and CMV-seronegative.

The chain couples TRBV7-9 to TRBJ2-5, with a possible D match to TRBD1 (5 bases). Trimming shortened V by 1 base and J by 2 bases, and 14 bases separated the two germline ends. Per the germline V gene, CDR1 is SEHNR and CDR2 is FQNEAQ (reference sequence). The CDR3 length is 16 residues. The CDR3 sequence is CASSLVGVSPQETQYF. DNA for the CDR3: TGTGCCAGCAGCTTAGTAGGGGTTTCCCCACAAGAGACCCAGTACTTC.

A remark on this clone: Within the sample, other DNA sequences also encode this same CDR3. The chain links TRBV2 to TRBJ2-7; unclear D gene. V lost 7 bases and J lost 4, with 11 bases in between. This CDR3 has 12 amino acids. CDR1 is SNHLY, CDR2 FYNNEI, per germline. As DNA, the CDR3 is TGTGCCAGCAAAGTCAGGCTTTACGAGCAGTACTTC. Translation gives CASKVRLYEQYF.

The V gene is TRBV19, the J gene TRBJ2-2, with TRBD1 matching over 9 bases. The CDR3 has 16 amino acids. Germline values: CDR1 LNHDA, CDR2 SQIVND (reference sequence). Trimming removed 6 bases from V and 6 bases from J; junction bases left unmatched: 11. Here the CDR3 DNA reads TGTGCCAGTAGCCCCCCCGGGACAGGGCGCCCCGGGGAGCTGTTTTTT. Encoded protein: CASSPPGTGRPGELFF.

The chain is built from TRBV25-1 and TRBJ2-3, with 12 bases that match TRBD2. The CDR3 loop spans 15 amino acids. J lost 6 bases, V lost 4 bases, and 5 bases had no gene match. CDR1 and CDR2 (germline): MGHDK, SYGVNS. The CDR3 DNA is TGTGCCAGCAGTGGAGGACTAGCGGGAATGGATACGCAGTATTTT. This translates into CASSGGLAGMDTQYF.

Details on this clone: One end of the junction is discordant with germline, which a read error may explain. The chain employs TRBV7-9 and TRBJ1-1, with 7 bases lining up with TRBD1. Germline-derived CDR1 and CDR2 are SEHNR and FQNEAQ (reference sequence). The CDR3 has 14 amino acids. The DNA of the CDR3 is TGTTCCAGCAGCAGGGGACAGCTGAACACTGAAGCTTTCTTT. Amino acids: CSSSRGQLNTEAFF.

The V call is TRBV5-4, the J call TRBJ2-1; 10 bases line up with TRBD2. Germline CDR1 reads SGHNT; CDR2 reads YYREEE (reference sequence). The CDR3 loop spans 16 amino acids. V lost 3 bases, J lost 3 bases, and 6 bases stayed unmatched. Here the CDR3 reads CASSSRTSGIYNEQFF. For the CDR3, the DNA is TGTGCCAGCAGCTCCCGAACTAGCGGGATCTACAATGAGCAGTTCTTC.